Shown below are 4 T cell receptor beta chains from a single sample sequenced in a study of T cell clones after liver transplantation. The repertoire was sequenced with immunoSEQ multiplex PCR; TCRdb's copy has only in-frame clones and lacks some. The data contain about 60,000 clones, about 70% of them seen just once; the ten biggest clones take up 15%. This material consisted of CD4+ T cells from blood, taken before liver transplant. The receptors here all came from a human donor who received a liver transplant.

The genes are TRBV28 and TRBJ1-1; 8 bases are a match to TRBD1. The CDR3 has 14 amino acids. Per the germline V gene, CDR1 is MDHEN and CDR2 is SYDVKM. V shed 4 bases and J 7 bases; nucleotides not matched to a gene: 8. This CDR3 is CASSSPGQVIEAFF. CDR3 sequence (DNA): TGTGCCAGCAGTTCACCGGGACAGGTTATTGAAGCTTTCTTT.

The chain is built from TRBV7-2 and TRBJ1-3; weak D call: TRBD1 (6 bases). V lost 1 base, J lost 2 bases, and 15 bases lay in between. The CDR3 runs 17 residues. Germline V lookup: CDR1 SGHTA, CDR2 FQGNSA. The CDR3 DNA is TGTGCCAGCAGCTTAGTCCTACGTCAGGGGCCTGGAAACACCATATATTTT. Translation gives CASSLVLRQGPGNTIYF.

Of note for this clone: One end of the junction does not line up with germline, which may come from a read error. The V call is TRBV6-4, the J call TRBJ2-1; 7 nucleotides agree with TRBD1. This CDR3 is 14 amino acids long. Germline lookup yields CDR1 MRHNA and CDR2 SNTAGT. The CDR3 coding sequence is TGTGTCAGCAGTGAGAACTACGCGACAGGGGAGCAGTTCTTC. Encoded protein: CVSSENYATGEQFF.

V is TRBV27 and J is TRBJ2-7; weak D call: TRBD1 (5 bases). Germline V gene sequence: CDR1 MNHEY, CDR2 SMNVEV (reference sequence). The CDR3 is 15 residues long. V lost 6 bases, J lost 2 bases, and 17 bases lay in between. CDR3 nucleotide sequence: TGTGCCAGCAGCGACCCCGCAGGGATTCCCTACGAGCAGTACTTC. It codes for CASSDPAGIPYEQYF.